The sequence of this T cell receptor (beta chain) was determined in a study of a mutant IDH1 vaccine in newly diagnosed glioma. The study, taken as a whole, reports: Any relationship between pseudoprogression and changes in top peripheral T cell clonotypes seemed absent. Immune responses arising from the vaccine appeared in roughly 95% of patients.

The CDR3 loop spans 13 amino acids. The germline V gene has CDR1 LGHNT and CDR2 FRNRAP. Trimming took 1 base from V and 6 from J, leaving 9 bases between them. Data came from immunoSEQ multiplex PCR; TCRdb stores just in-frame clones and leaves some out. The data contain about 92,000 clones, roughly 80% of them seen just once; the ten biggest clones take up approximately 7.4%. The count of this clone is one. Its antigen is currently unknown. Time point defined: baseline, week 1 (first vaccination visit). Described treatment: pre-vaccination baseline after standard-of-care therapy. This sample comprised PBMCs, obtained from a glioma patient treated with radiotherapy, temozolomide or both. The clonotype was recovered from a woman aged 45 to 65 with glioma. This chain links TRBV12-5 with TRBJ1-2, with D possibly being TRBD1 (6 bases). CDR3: CASGLAGADGYTF. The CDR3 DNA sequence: TGTGCTAGTGGTTTGGCAGGGGCGGATGGCTACACCTTC.